Sequencing of this TCR beta chain was carried out in a study of CD8+ T cells in alopecia areata. Extracted RNA was reverse transcribed, and the resulting cDNA served as sequencing template. Produced via immunoSEQ multiplex PCR; TCRdb's table is partial and in-frame only. The table records tens of thousands of clones, roughly 57% of them present only once. Germline V gene data show CDR1 as LGHNA and CDR2 as YNFKEQ. CDR3 length equals 15 residues. Trimming cost V 1 base and J 8 bases, with 15 bases left between them. Sequencing used CD8+ T cells sorted from blood, obtained at week 0. The receptor comes from a human donor with alopecia areata. V usage is TRBV4-2 and J usage is TRBJ1-5; D is possibly TRBD1 (6 bases). This CDR3 is CASSQAGDRSEPQHF. The DNA of the CDR3 is TGTGCCAGCAGCCAAGCAGGGGATCGGAGTGAGCCCCAGCATTTT.